This T cell receptor (beta chain) was recorded in a study of OX40 agonist ivuxolimab in advanced cancers. Clones were read by immunoSEQ multiplex PCR, and TCRdb kept only the in-frame ones, dropping some. The sample holds about 89,000 clones, approximately 91% seen once. Blood sampling was done at baseline, cycle 4 day 1, and cycle 7 day 1. As regards this clone: The antigen remains undetermined.

CDR1 KGHSH and CDR2 LQKENI come from the germline V gene. The CDR3 consists of 16 residues. Trimming cost V 1 base and J 4 bases, with 16 bases left between them. Whole-study findings and limits: At doses 0.1 to 3.0 mg/kg, CD4+ and CD8+ clones expanded.

This sequence joins TRBV18 and TRBJ2-5; D may be TRBD2 (5 bases). The sequencing used CD4+ or CD8+ T cells sorted from blood, collected in a trial of the OX40 agonist ivuxolimab. This TCR came from an adult with an advanced solid tumor such as melanoma, head and neck, liver or kidney cancer. The CDR3 nucleotides are TGTGCCAGCTCACCACGGCTCTCCAGCCGGGGAGAGACCCAGTACTTC. Encoded protein: CASSPRLSSRGETQYF.